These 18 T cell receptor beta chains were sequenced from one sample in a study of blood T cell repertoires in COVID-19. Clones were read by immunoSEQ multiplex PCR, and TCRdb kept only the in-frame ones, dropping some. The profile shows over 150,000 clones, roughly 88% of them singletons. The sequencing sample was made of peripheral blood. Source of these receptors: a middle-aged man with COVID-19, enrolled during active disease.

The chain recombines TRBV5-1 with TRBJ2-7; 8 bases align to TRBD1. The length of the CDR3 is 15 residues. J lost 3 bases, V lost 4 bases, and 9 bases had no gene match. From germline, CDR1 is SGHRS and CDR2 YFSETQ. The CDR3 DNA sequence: TGCGCCAGCAGCCCAGGGGACAGGCACTTCTACGAGCAGTACTTC. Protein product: CASSPGDRHFYEQYF.

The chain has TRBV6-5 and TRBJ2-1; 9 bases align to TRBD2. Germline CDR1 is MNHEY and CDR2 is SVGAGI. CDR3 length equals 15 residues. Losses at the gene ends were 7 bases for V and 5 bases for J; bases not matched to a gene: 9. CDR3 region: CASNPLAGWDNEQFF. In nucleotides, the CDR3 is TGTGCCAGCAATCCCCTAGCGGGGTGGGACAATGAGCAGTTCTTC.

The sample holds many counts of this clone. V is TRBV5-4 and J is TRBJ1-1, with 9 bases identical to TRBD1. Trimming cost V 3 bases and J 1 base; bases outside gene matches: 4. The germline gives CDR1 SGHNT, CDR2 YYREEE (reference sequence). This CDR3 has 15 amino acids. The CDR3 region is CASSSPGQGNTEAFF. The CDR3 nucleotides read TGTGCCAGCAGCTCCCCGGGACAGGGGAACACTGAAGCTTTCTTT.

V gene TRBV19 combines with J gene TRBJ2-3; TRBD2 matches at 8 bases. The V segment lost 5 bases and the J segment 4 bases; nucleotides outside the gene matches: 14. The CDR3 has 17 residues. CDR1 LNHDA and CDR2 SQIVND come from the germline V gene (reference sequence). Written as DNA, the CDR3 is TGTGCCAGTAGTTACGGGAGGGCCGGGGATTTGCCAGATACGCAGTATTTT. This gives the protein CASSYGRAGDLPDTQYF.

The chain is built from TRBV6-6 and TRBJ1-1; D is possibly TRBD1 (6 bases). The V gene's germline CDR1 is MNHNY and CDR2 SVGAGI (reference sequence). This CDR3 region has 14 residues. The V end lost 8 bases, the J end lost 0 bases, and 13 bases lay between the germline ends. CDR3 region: CASFTGTLNTEAFF. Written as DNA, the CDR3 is TGTGCCAGCTTCACCGGGACACTGAACACTGAAGCTTTCTTT.

The CDR3 DNA is TGCAGTGCCAGTTTCGGGGTCCCACGAGAGACCCAGTACTTC. Its translation is CSASFGVPRETQYF. The chain combines TRBV20-1 with TRBJ2-5; a possible D gene is TRBD2 (5 bases). Trimming took off 6 bases at V and 4 bases at J, with 18 bases between the two ends. Germline V gene data show CDR1 as DFQATT and CDR2 as SNEGSKA (reference sequence). The CDR3 length is 14 residues.

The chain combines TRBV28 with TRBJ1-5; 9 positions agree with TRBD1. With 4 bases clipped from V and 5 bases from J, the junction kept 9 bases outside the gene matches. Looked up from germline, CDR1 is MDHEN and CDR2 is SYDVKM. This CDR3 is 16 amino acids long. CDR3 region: CASSSPTGGEDQPQHF. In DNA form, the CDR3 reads TGTGCCAGCAGTTCCCCAACAGGGGGCGAGGATCAGCCCCAGCATTTT. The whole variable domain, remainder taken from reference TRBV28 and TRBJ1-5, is DVKVTQSSRYLVKRTGEKVFLECVQDMDHENMFWYRQDPGLGLRLIYFSYDVKMKEKGDIPEGYSVSREKKERFSLILESASTNQTSMYLCASSSPTGGEDQPQHFGDGTRLSIL.

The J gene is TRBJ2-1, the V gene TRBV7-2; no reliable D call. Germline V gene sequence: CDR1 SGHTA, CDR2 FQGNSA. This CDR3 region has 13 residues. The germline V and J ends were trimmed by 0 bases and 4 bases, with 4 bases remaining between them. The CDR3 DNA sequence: TGTGCCAGCAGCTTAGCCGTTTACAATGAGCAGTTCTTC. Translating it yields CASSLAVYNEQFF.

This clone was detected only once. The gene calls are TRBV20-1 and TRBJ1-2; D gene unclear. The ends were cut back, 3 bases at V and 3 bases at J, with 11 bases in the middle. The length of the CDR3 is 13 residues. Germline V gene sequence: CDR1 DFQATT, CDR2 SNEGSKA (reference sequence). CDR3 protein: CSASSVSDYGYTF. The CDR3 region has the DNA TGCAGTGCTAGTTCAGTCTCAGACTATGGCTACACCTTC.

CDR3 nucleotide sequence: TGTGCCAGTAGTCCCCGACAGGGGGCAGGCTACGAGCAGTACTTC. Its translation is CASSPRQGAGYEQYF. The rearrangement joins TRBV19 to TRBJ2-7; 10 positions agree with TRBD1. J was trimmed by 3 bases and V by 5 bases; bases with no gene match: 7. The CDR3 runs 15 residues. Germline CDR1 is LNHDA and CDR2 is SQIVND (reference sequence).

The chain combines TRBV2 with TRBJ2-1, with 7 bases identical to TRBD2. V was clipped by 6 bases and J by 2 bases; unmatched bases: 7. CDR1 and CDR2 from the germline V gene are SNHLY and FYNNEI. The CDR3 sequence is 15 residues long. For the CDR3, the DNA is TGTGCCAGCAGACCCGGACTAGGGACCTACAATGAGCAGTTCTTC. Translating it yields CASRPGLGTYNEQFF.

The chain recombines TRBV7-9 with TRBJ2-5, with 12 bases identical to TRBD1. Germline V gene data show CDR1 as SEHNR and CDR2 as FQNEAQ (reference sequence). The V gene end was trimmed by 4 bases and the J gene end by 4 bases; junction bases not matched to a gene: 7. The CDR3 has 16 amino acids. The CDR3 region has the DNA TGTGCCAGCAGCTGGGTTGGGGACAGGGGGCGAGAGACCCAGTACTTC. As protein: CASSWVGDRGRETQYF.

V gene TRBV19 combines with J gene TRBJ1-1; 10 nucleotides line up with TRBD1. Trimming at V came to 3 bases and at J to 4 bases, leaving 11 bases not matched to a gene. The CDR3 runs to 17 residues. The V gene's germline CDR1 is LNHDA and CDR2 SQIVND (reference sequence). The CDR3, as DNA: TGTGCCAGTAGTATCCGGACAGGGGGATTTGGCGGCACTGAAGCTTTCTTT. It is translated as CASSIRTGGFGGTEAFF.

The CDR3 region has the DNA TGTGCCAGCAGTGAAGGGAGACAGGGGACATTCAGTCTCTACGAGCAGTACTTC. Protein sequence: CASSEGRQGTFSLYEQYF. V gene TRBV6-1 combines with J gene TRBJ2-7; TRBD1 matches at 8 bases. The ends lost 1 base at V and 3 bases at J; junction bases unmatched: 14. Germline CDR1 and CDR2: MNHNS and SASEGT. The CDR3 has 18 residues.

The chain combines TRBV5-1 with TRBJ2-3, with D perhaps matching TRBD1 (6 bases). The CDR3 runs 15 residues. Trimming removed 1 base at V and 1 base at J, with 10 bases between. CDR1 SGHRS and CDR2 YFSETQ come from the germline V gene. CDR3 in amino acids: CASSLLPGGTDTQYF. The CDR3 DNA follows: TGCGCCAGCAGCTTGTTGCCAGGGGGCACAGATACGCAGTATTTT.

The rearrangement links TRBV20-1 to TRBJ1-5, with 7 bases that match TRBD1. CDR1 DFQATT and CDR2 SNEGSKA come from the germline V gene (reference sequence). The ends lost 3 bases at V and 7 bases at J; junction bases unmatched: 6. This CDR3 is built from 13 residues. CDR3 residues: CSASGSGGQPQHF. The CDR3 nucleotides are TGCAGTGCTAGTGGGTCAGGGGGACAGCCCCAGCATTTT.

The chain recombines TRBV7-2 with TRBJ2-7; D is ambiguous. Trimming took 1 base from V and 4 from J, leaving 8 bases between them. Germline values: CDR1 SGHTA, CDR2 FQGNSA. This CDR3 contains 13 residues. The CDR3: CASSLVPEYEQYF. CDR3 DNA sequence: TGTGCCAGCAGCTTAGTACCAGAATACGAGCAGTACTTC.

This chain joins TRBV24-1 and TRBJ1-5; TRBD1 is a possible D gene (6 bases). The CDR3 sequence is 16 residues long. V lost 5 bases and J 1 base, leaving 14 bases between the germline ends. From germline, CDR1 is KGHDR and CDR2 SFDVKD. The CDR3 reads CATSGNRASSNQPQHF. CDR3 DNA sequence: TGTGCCACCAGTGGAAACAGGGCTTCGAGCAATCAGCCCCAGCATTTT.